This T cell receptor beta chain emerged from a study of CD8 T cells in Susac syndrome. The CD8+ and CD4+ T cells were isolated magnetically using a negative isolation approach, whereas the TEMRA cells were enriched by FACS. It was with random hexamers that roughly 0.45 to 1 ug RNA was reverse transcribed. Coverage of TCR beta CDR3 amplification by immunoSEQ multiplex PCR extended to 54 Vbeta and 13 Jbeta. MiXCR, applied by TCRdb to the immunoSEQ multiplex PCR reads, yields one record per CDR3 protein. Seen here are 110,000 or so distinct CDR3 sequences, 85% to 95% observed once, and the top ten hold roughly 0.12%. Worth noting for this clonotype: The junction shows a germline mismatch at one end, possibly a read error.

The CDR3 contains 14 residues. In germline, CDR1 is SGDLS, CDR2 YYNGEE. Input material: CD8+ T cells from PBMCs. V gene TRBV9 combines with J gene TRBJ1-3; TRBD1 might be the D (6 bases). This clonotype originated in a human donor in good health. The CDR3 loop reads CTSSVGRGQDTIYF. CDR3 DNA: TGTACCAGCAGCGTAGGCCGGGGGCAGGACACCATATATTTT.